This T cell receptor (beta chain) originates from a study of blood T cells in healthy people across ages. Primers used in a second PCR of roughly 6 to 12 cycles were a sample-barcoded 5' primer and a J-beta primer mix. MiXCR, run by TCRdb on the 5' RACE reads, gives a single entry per CDR3 protein. The sample lists around 690,000 distinct CDR3 sequences, roughly 50% occurring once. It was approximately 10 milliliters of peripheral blood that were drawn from each donor. PBMCs were isolated at a quantity of at least 6.5 million per sample. The CDR3 covers 14 residues. The V and J ends lost 6 bases and 4 bases, in that order; junction bases with no gene match: 7. CDR1 and CDR2 (germline): DFQATT, SNEGSKA (reference sequence).

The sequence came from a man aged 60-69 years in good health. Input material: blood. The chain has TRBV20-1 and TRBJ2-3, with 10 bases matching TRBD2. CDR3 sequence reads: CSATSSGGADTQYF. CDR3 nucleotide sequence: TGCAGTGCCACATCTAGCGGGGGAGCAGATACGCAGTATTTT.